The rows below give T cell receptor beta chains drawn from one sample of a study of blood T cells in healthy people across ages. TCRdb re-called the 5' RACE reads through MiXCR, storing one row per CDR3 protein. Of under 750,000 distinct CDR3 sequences listed, less than 60% are singletons. The sample taken for sequencing was blood. Receptors were obtained from a man of 80 years or more in good health. The conserved cysteine and the conserved F or W are not part of the CDR3 here. Expanded clones are given a class, and other clones once, few, many or no size at all.

TRBJ2-1 | . | TRBV7-2 | ASSFGRSSYNEQF
TRBJ2-7 | . | TRBV13 | ASSPFEGREQY
TRBJ2-1 | few | TRBV7-8 | ASSLAPLIGNEQF
TRBJ2-7 | . | TRBV28 | ASSSPRQGRYEQY
TRBJ1-5 | . | TRBV19 | ASSIGRGVAGRPQH
TRBJ2-3 | . | TRBV7-2 | ASSLSGVLTDTQY
TRBJ2-3 | . | TRBV2 | ASRSSRASTDTQY
TRBJ2-1 | few | TRBV20-1 | SATLAGGPHEQF
TRBJ2-1 | few | TRBV5-1 | ASSLEPSGLVNNEQF
TRBJ2-5 | . | TRBV7-2 | ASNEGSETQY
TRBJ2-1 | . | TRBV7-9 | ASSLGRASGSSYDEQF
TRBJ2-7 | few | TRBV7-2 | ASSLGFASGSPYEQY
TRBJ2-7 | . | TRBV20-1 | SARQAGFSYEQY
TRBJ1-6 | few | TRBV7-2 | ASSLLTERSPLH
TRBJ2-3 | . | TRBV20-1 | SADAGGSTDTQY
TRBJ2-5 | . | TRBV4-2 | ASSQEGASETQY
TRBJ2-5 | . | TRBV4-1 | ASSQVRTSGDETQY
TRBJ1-2 | . | TRBV29-1 | SVMGQVNGYT
TRBJ1-5 | . | TRBV20-1 | SALMGEIQPQH
TRBJ2-1 | . | TRBV11-2 | ASSLPLDEQF
TRBJ2-1 | . | TRBV7-2 | ASSLGQHRTYEQF
TRBJ2-2 | once | TRBV4-3 | ASSQEGEITGELF
TRBJ1-2 | many | TRBV6-6 | ASGWEDYGYT
TRBJ2-7 | . | TRBV21-1 | ASGPGLAGEGGYEQY
TRBJ1-4 | . | TRBV18 | ASSPAGTGANEKLF
TRBJ2-4 | few | TRBV6-2/TRBV6-3 | ASRSGSVAKNIQY
TRBJ1-1 | few | TRBV12-3/TRBV12-4 | ASSTTGQNTEAF
TRBJ2-5 | few | TRBV6-2/TRBV6-3 | ASSYSVIYQETQY
. | . | TRBV20-1 | SAREQETQF
TRBJ2-1 | few | TRBV12-3/TRBV12-4 | ASTLGTGNYNEQF
TRBJ2-7 | few | TRBV12-3/TRBV12-4 | ASSLENYEQY
TRBJ2-7 | . | TRBV7-2 | VSSLAPLQSSYEQY
TRBJ2-3 | . | TRBV7-3 | ASSPRTSGQNTDTQY
TRBJ1-6 | . | TRBV6-2/TRBV6-3 | ASSYSWVRNSPLH
TRBJ2-3 | . | TRBV20-1 | SARDGASTDTQY
TRBJ2-6 | few | TRBV7-9 | ASSLESNVLT
TRBJ2-3 | . | TRBV20-1 | SATRDVASTDTQY
TRBJ2-1 | few | TRBV5-1 | ASRHTGTSAYNEQF
TRBJ2-7 | many | TRBV6-6 | ASSYGDRSYEQY
TRBJ2-2 | . | TRBV12-3/TRBV12-4 | ASSFRRGSAGELF
TRBJ2-3 | . | TRBV4-3 | ASSQEGWTSGRTDTQY
TRBJ2-7 | . | TRBV7-2 | ASSLQGRGRIPYEQY
TRBJ2-3 | . | TRBV20-1 | SARWDSTDTQY
TRBJ1-1 | . | TRBV10-3 | AISVTGTVNTEAF
TRBJ1-2 | few | TRBV20-1 | SASSGDGYT
TRBJ2-1 | few | TRBV5-1 | ASSLQGPEANEQF
TRBJ2-4 | . | TRBV20-1 | SAPVNPLAKNIQY
TRBJ2-5 | once | TRBV2 | ASSRVKQETQY